This T cell receptor beta chain appears in the sequencing data of a study of control samples from healthy donors and cancer patients. The method was immunoSEQ multiplex PCR; TCRdb's version includes in-frame clones alone and lacks a portion of them. The sample records about 60,000 clones, more than 95% being singletons. In germline, CDR1 is MRHNA, CDR2 SNTAGT. The V end was cut by 6 bases, the J end by 1 base, with 18 bases between. The CDR3 loop spans 16 amino acids. The source material was blood. The chain carries TRBV6-4 and TRBJ1-1; D possibly corresponds to TRBD1 (5 bases). This clonotype was sampled from a woman in her late teens or twenties in good health. CDR3 protein: CASSETHRGWNTEAFF. DNA for the CDR3: TGTGCCAGCAGCGAAACCCACCGGGGGTGGAACACTGAAGCTTTCTTT.